This TCR beta chain was observed in a study of cytomegalovirus exposure and HLA in healthy donors. PCR was performed using 60 Vbeta and 13 Jbeta primers. Sequenced by immunoSEQ multiplex PCR; TCRdb stores in-frame clones only, minus some. The table has roughly 93,000 clones, roughly 80% seen once. Germline V gene lookup returns CDR1 LGHNA and CDR2 YNFKEQ. V lost 7 bases and J lost 6; bases outside the gene matches: 6. The CDR3 consists of 15 residues. A remark on this clone: Its antigen is as yet unknown.

Study findings and constraints: Upon later analysis, TCR association rates were observed to vary by HLA locus, being highest for DRB1 and lowest for HLA-C. One later analysis reportedly identified an Asian-associated ancestry cluster that showed fewer N-insertions than the approximately 600-donor mean. Listed as cytomegalovirus-associated were 164 TCR beta chains.

The sequenced sample was PBMCs. V usage is TRBV4-2 and J usage is TRBJ2-3; 14 nucleotides match TRBD2. The TCR sequence derives from a man aged 40-55 years in good health and CMV-seronegative. For the CDR3, the DNA is TGTGCCAGCAACAAGGGACTAGCGGGGGACGATACGCAGTATTTT. The encoded protein is CASNKGLAGDDTQYF.